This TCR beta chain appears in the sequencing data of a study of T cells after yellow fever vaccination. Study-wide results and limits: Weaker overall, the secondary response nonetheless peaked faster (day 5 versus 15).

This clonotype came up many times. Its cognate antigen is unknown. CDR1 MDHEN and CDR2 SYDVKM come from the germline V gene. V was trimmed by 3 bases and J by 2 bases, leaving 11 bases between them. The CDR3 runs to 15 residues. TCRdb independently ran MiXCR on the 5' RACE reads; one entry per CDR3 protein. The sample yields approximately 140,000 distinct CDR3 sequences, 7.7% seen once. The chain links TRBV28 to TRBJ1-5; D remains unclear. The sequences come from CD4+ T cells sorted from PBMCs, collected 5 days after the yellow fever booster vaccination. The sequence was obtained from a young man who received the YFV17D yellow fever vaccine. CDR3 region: CASSFTGYGNQPQHF. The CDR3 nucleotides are TGTGCCAGCAGTTTTACGGGATATGGCAATCAGCCCCAGCATTTT.